These 12 T cell receptor beta chains originate from one sample sequenced in a study of identical twins (TCRdb year 2016). The protocol used for the library was 5' RACE. TCRdb records Illumina HiSeq 2000 as the sequencer. TCRdb itself trimmed the public reads at Q25 with fastp, ran MiXCR and retained productive beta chains. Entries that share a CDR3 protein sequence are merged under the most common genes and DNA. The sample has 700,000 or so distinct CDR3 sequences on record, 8.5% to 9% of them singletons. 0.98% of the sample comes from the top ten. These data also formed part of another study, on yellow fever vaccine responses in identical twins.

Specimen: PBMCs. These receptors were obtained from a woman between 18 and 29 years old in good health.

Only a few counts were recorded for this clonotype. V is TRBV27 and J is TRBJ1-5; D uncertain. CDR1 is MNHEY and CDR2 is SMNVEV in the germline V gene (reference sequence). The CDR3 is 14 residues long. V was pared by 5 bases and J by 0 bases, with 8 bases between. The CDR3 DNA is TGTGCCAGCAGTGTCAGGAGTAGCAATCAGCCCCAGCATTTT. Residues: CASSVRSSNQPQHF.

This clonotype was counted a few times. V usage is TRBV10-3 and J usage is TRBJ1-2; D gene unclear. Trimming shortened V by 4 bases and J by 4 bases, and 7 bases separated the two germline ends. Germline values: CDR1 ENHRY, CDR2 SYGVKD. CDR3 length equals 12 residues. CDR3 sequence reads: CAISVGIYGYTF. As DNA, the CDR3 is TGTGCCATCAGTGTGGGAATCTATGGCTACACCTTC.

This sequence joins TRBV7-9 and TRBJ1-4, with D perhaps matching TRBD1 (5 bases). The CDR3 contains 16 residues. CDR1 SEHNR and CDR2 FQNEAQ come from the germline V gene (reference sequence). V was pared by 5 bases and J by 3 bases, with 16 bases between. CDR3 in amino acids: CASSLSRVEANEKLFF. CDR3 sequence (DNA): TGTGCCAGCAGCCTTTCCAGGGTTGAGGCTAATGAAAAACTGTTTTTT.

This clonotype was observed at least ten times. V usage is TRBV12-3 or TRBV12-4 and J usage is TRBJ2-2; no reliable D call. This CDR3 spans 14 amino acids. V dropped 6 bases and J dropped 0 bases, with 8 bases sitting between them. The CDR3: CASRNTANTGELFF. The CDR3 region has the DNA TGTGCCAGCAGGAACACAGCGAACACCGGGGAGCTGTTTTTT.

V and J are TRBV20-1 and TRBJ2-1; 9 bases are shared with TRBD2. Looked up from germline, CDR1 is DFQATT and CDR2 is SNEGSKA (reference sequence). The CDR3 loop spans 15 amino acids. After removal of 1 base from V and 0 bases from J, the junction contained 1 base not matched to a gene. CDR3 coding DNA: TGCAGTGCTAGAGCTAGCGGGAACTCCTACAATGAGCAGTTCTTC. It encodes CSARASGNSYNEQFF.

V usage is TRBV5-1 and J usage is TRBJ2-3; TRBD2 agrees at 10 bases. This CDR3 contains 18 residues. V trimming: 4 bases; J trimming: 0 bases; junction bases outside the gene matches: 11. CDR1 and CDR2 (germline): SGHRS, YFSETQ. CDR3 sequence: CASSRRLAGPRSTDTQYF. CDR3 coding DNA: TGCGCCAGCAGCCGAAGACTAGCGGGTCCAAGAAGCACAGATACGCAGTATTTT. Filled out from reference TRBV5-1 and TRBJ2-3, the complete variable domain reads KAGVTQTPRYLIKTRGQQVTLSCSPISGHRSVSWYQQTPGQGLQFLFEYFSETQRNKGNFPGRFSGRQFSNSRSEMNVSTLELGDSALYLCASSRRLAGPRSTDTQYFGPGTRLTVL.

The rearrangement joins TRBV15 to TRBJ2-3, with a tentative D call TRBD1 (5 bases). In germline, CDR1 is LNHNV, CDR2 YYDKDF (reference sequence). The CDR3 runs to 15 residues. The V end was cut by 11 bases, the J end by 0 bases, with 18 bases between. CDR3 protein: CASSPGQLSTDTQYF. The CDR3 bases are TGTGCCTCTTCTCCTGGACAACTTAGCACAGATACGCAGTATTTT.

This clonotype was found a few times. This chain links TRBV20-1 with TRBJ1-2; TRBD1 agrees at 8 bases. J was trimmed by 3 bases and V by 0 bases; bases with no gene match: 9. Germline V CDR1 and CDR2: DFQATT, SNEGSKA (reference sequence). This CDR3 has 16 amino acids. CDR3 sequence: CSARDSATGAHYGYTF. The DNA for the CDR3 is TGCAGTGCTAGAGATTCGGCGACAGGGGCTCACTATGGCTACACCTTC.

There are many counts of this clonotype. DNA of the CDR3: TGCAGTGCTAGTGGGTCAGCCACCTACGAGCAGTACTTC. Encoded protein: CSASGSATYEQYF. This chain joins TRBV20-1 and TRBJ2-7; D not certain. Per germline, CDR1 DFQATT and CDR2 SNEGSKA (reference sequence). Trimming stripped 3 bases from V and 2 bases from J, with 11 bases between. CDR3 length: 13 residues.

The genes are TRBV20-1 and TRBJ2-2; D possibly corresponds to TRBD2 (6 bases). The CDR3 extends over 13 amino acids. Germline V CDR1 and CDR2: DFQATT, SNEGSKA (reference sequence). V lost 5 bases to trimming and J lost 3 bases, with 10 bases between them. CDR3 residues: CSAGLSYTGELFF. CDR3 sequence (DNA): TGCAGTGCTGGACTATCGTACACCGGGGAGCTGTTTTTT.

This clonotype was found many times. The rearrangement uses TRBV6-5 and TRBJ2-1; D might be TRBD1 (6 bases). Trimming stripped 4 bases from V and 2 bases from J, with 15 bases between. Per the germline V gene, CDR1 is MNHEY and CDR2 is SVGAGI. This CDR3 spans 16 amino acids. The CDR3 sequence is CASSFTGPSTYNEQFF. The CDR3 DNA reads as TGTGCCAGCAGTTTTACAGGGCCCTCTACCTACAATGAGCAGTTCTTC.

This clonotype was seen ten or more times. The chain has TRBV4-3 and TRBJ2-1; possibly TRBD1 for D (5 bases). Germline V gene sequence: CDR1 LGHNA, CDR2 YSLEER. This CDR3 region has 16 residues. V lost 3 bases and J 4 bases, leaving 16 bases between the germline ends. The CDR3 spells CASSQGPEGVYNEQFF. In DNA form, the CDR3 reads TGCGCCAGCAGCCAGGGGCCTGAAGGGGTATACAATGAGCAGTTCTTC.